The 18 T cell receptor beta chains below come from one sample, sequenced in a study of PD-L1 blockade in urothelial cancer (dated by TCRdb to about 2017). The time point label, as the study defines it: peripheral blood 6 weeks after treatment start. The protocol used for the library was the immunoSEQ multiplex PCR assay. TCRdb took this table from immuneACCESS and kept in-frame rearrangements with V and J called. Such tables lack part of the clones; where checked against another copy, unresolved V genes explain under half of the gap, and the rest is unexplained. The sample has about 48,000 clones on record, 80% to 90% of them singletons. Approximately 8.2% of the sample is held by the ten biggest clonotypes. The sample consisted of PBMCs, taken around atezolizumab (anti-PD-L1) treatment. These receptors originate from a man in his sixties or seventies with urothelial cancer.

The rearrangement uses TRBV28 and TRBJ2-1; TRBD1 agrees at 9 bases. Germline trimming cut 5 bases from V and 1 base from J; bases unmatched to any gene: 6. The CDR3 runs to 16 residues. Germline CDR1 MDHEN, CDR2 SYDVKM. This CDR3 is CASSRGQGGSYNEQFF. The CDR3 nucleotides are TGTGCCAGCAGTCGGGGACAGGGAGGATCCTACAATGAGCAGTTCTTC.

The chain recombines TRBV6-1 with TRBJ1-1, with 9 bases that match TRBD1. CDR1 is MNHNS, CDR2 SASEGT, per germline. The CDR3 extends over 14 amino acids. V shed 6 bases and J 6 bases; nucleotides not matched to a gene: 8. The CDR3 is CASRLTGGGSEAFF. The CDR3 DNA sequence: TGTGCCAGCAGATTGACAGGGGGTGGATCTGAAGCTTTCTTT.

J is TRBJ2-7 and V is TRBV4-2; 13 bases are shared with TRBD2. The V gene's germline CDR1 is LGHNA and CDR2 YNFKEQ. Trimming took 3 bases from V and 5 from J; bases not matched to a gene: 1. The CDR3 has 14 residues. CDR3 amino acids: CASSHGLAGDEQYF. The CDR3 coding sequence is TGTGCCAGCAGCCACGGACTAGCGGGGGACGAGCAGTACTTC.

V is TRBV27 and J is TRBJ2-7, with D unresolved. Trimming stripped 2 bases from V and 3 bases from J, with 8 bases between. CDR1 is MNHEY and CDR2 is SMNVEV in the germline V gene (reference sequence). CDR3 length: 13 amino acids. The CDR3 DNA reads as TGTGCCAGCAGTTTAAAGCCCGGCTACGAGCAGTACTTC. Translating gives CASSLKPGYEQYF.

The chain joins TRBV5-4 to TRBJ2-5, with 9 nucleotides matching TRBD1. CDR1 and CDR2 from the germline V gene are SGHNT and YYREEE (reference sequence). The CDR3 totals 13 residues. V was pared by 4 bases and J by 5 bases, with 3 bases of the junction left unmatched. The CDR3 loop reads CASSKGQGETQYF. CDR3 nucleotide sequence: TGTGCCAGCAGCAAAGGACAGGGGGAGACCCAGTACTTC.

The genes are TRBV10-3 and TRBJ1-3; a weak D match, TRBD1 (5 bases). The length of the CDR3 is 14 residues. Germline CDR1 is ENHRY and CDR2 is SYGVKD. V was shortened by 4 bases and J by 9 bases, with 16 bases between the two germline ends. In DNA form, the CDR3 reads TGTGCCATCAGTGTAGGGGAGCAGGGAGGCACCATATATTTT. The encoded protein is CAISVGEQGGTIYF.

The chain couples TRBV28 to TRBJ1-5; no firm D call. Per germline, CDR1 MDHEN and CDR2 SYDVKM. The CDR3 length is 12 residues. V was cut by 8 bases and J by 3 bases, with 8 bases left in between. CDR3 amino acids: CASLAPNQPQHF. CDR3 DNA sequence: TGTGCCAGCCTGGCCCCCAATCAGCCCCAGCATTTT.

This chain connects TRBV19 to TRBJ1-4; no definite D call. The germline CDR1 and CDR2 sequences are LNHDA and SQIVND (reference sequence). The CDR3 sequence is 14 residues long. The ends were cut back, 2 bases at V and 4 bases at J, with 8 bases in the middle. CDR3 coding DNA: TGTGCCAGTAGTATACAGTCCTTTAATGAAAAACTGTTTTTT. Amino acid sequence: CASSIQSFNEKLFF.

The rearrangement joins TRBV10-3 to TRBJ1-5; a weak D match, TRBD1 (6 bases). The CDR3 runs to 12 residues. Trimming removed 11 bases at V and 5 bases at J, with 13 bases between. Germline CDR1 is ENHRY and CDR2 is SYGVKD. As DNA, the CDR3 is TGTGCCGCGTCACAGGGAGATCAGCCCCAGCATTTT. As protein: CAASQGDQPQHF.

The chain joins TRBV7-9 to TRBJ1-3; D gene unclear. CDR1 is SEHNR, CDR2 FQNEAQ, per germline (reference sequence). Trimming removed 4 bases from V and 0 bases from J, with 19 bases in between. This CDR3 is 18 amino acids long. Here the CDR3 reads CASSYRTLGWSSGNTIYF. The DNA of the CDR3 is TGTGCCAGCAGCTACCGTACCCTGGGTTGGAGCTCTGGAAACACCATATATTTT.

The rearrangement joins TRBV19 to TRBJ1-4; TRBD1 aligns across 8 bases. The CDR3 has 14 residues. The trim removed 3 bases at V and 5 bases at J, leaving 2 bases unmatched. CDR1 and CDR2 from the germline V gene are LNHDA and SQIVND (reference sequence). The CDR3 reads CASSIQGANEKLFF. The DNA for the CDR3 is TGTGCCAGTAGTATCCAGGGGGCGAATGAAAAACTGTTTTTT.

A single count supports this clone. The chain carries TRBV5-1 and TRBJ2-3; 7 bases are a match to TRBD2. CDR3 length: 13 residues. Germline V gene sequence: CDR1 SGHRS, CDR2 YFSETQ. V was pared by 4 bases and J by 9 bases, with 8 bases of the junction left unmatched. CDR3 DNA: TGCGCCAGCAGCAATGAGGGGACTACGACGCAGTATTTT. Translated: CASSNEGTTTQYF.

This clone has just one count. The genes are TRBV11-2 and TRBJ1-2; no firm D call. Germline-derived CDR1 and CDR2 are SGHAT and FQNNGV. V was pared by 6 bases and J by 0 bases, with 14 bases between. The CDR3 is 15 amino acids. The CDR3: CASRWMGPANYGYTF. CDR3 in DNA: TGTGCCAGCAGATGGATGGGCCCTGCTAACTATGGCTACACCTTC.

The J gene is TRBJ2-2, the V gene TRBV5-4, with 8 bases lining up with TRBD2. The CDR3 loop spans 18 amino acids. Looked up from germline, CDR1 is SGHNT and CDR2 is YYREEE (reference sequence). The V and J ends lost 4 bases and 1 base, in that order; junction bases with no gene match: 12. For the CDR3, the DNA is TGTGCCAGCAGCCCCGAGGCCGGGAGGGCCCGGAACACCGGGGAGCTGTTTTTT. Its protein product is CASSPEAGRARNTGELFF. The full variable domain, its missing parts supplied by reference TRBV5-4 and TRBJ2-2, is ETGVTQSPTHLIKTRGQQVTLRCSSQSGHNTVSWYQQALGQGPQFIFQYYREEENGRGNFPPRFSGLQFPNYSSELNVNALELDDSALYLCASSPEAGRARNTGELFFGEGSRLTVL.

The V and J genes are TRBV7-9 and TRBJ2-7; 7 bases are shared with TRBD1. The CDR3 contains 13 residues. The junction had 3 bases not matched to a gene; V was cut back by 5 bases and J by 2 bases. Germline lookup yields CDR1 SEHNR and CDR2 FQNEAQ (reference sequence). The CDR3 here is CASSQGTAYEQYF. The CDR3 bases are TGTGCCAGCAGCCAAGGGACAGCCTACGAGCAGTACTTC.

This rearrangement joins TRBV19 to TRBJ2-1; 12 nucleotides match TRBD2. V dropped 5 bases and J dropped 4; count of bases not matched to a gene: 3. CDR1 and CDR2 (germline): LNHDA, SQIVND (reference sequence). The CDR3 loop spans 15 amino acids. CDR3 bases: TGTGCCAGTAGTCAACTAGCGGGAGGATACAATGAGCAGTTCTTC. Its translation is CASSQLAGGYNEQFF.

The chain couples TRBV27 to TRBJ2-7, with a weak D call TRBD1 (6 bases). V shed 6 bases and J shed 4 bases, with 16 bases lying between them. This CDR3 is 14 amino acids long. Germline CDR1 and CDR2: MNHEY and SMNVEV (reference sequence). This CDR3 reads CASSIDRSFYEQYF. In DNA, the CDR3 is TGTGCCAGCAGCATAGACAGGTCCTTTTACGAGCAGTACTTC.

V usage is TRBV28 and J usage is TRBJ1-2; 11 nucleotides match TRBD1. The junction had 3 bases not matched to a gene; V was cut back by 5 bases and J by 1 base. Per the germline V gene, CDR1 is MDHEN and CDR2 is SYDVKM. The CDR3 is made up of 15 amino acids. The CDR3 DNA sequence: TGTGCCAGCAGTGGGGGACAGGGGGATAACTATGGCTACACCTTC. This codes for CASSGGQGDNYGYTF.